This is a list of T cell receptor beta chains from one sample in a study of beta chain features in type 1 diabetes. Sequenced by immunoSEQ multiplex PCR; TCRdb stores in-frame clones only, minus some. Of about 400,000 clones listed, roughly 12% are singletons. Sample: naive CD4+ T cells from blood. All receptors come from a woman aged 18 to 35 with type 1 diabetes. Each CDR3 is given with its conserved first and last residue.

j_gene	v_gene	CDR3aa
TRBJ2-1	TRBV11-3	CASSSSGGALNEQFF
TRBJ1-2	TRBV5-4	CASSWAGNYGYTF
TRBJ1-2	TRBV15	CATSSRPGSNYGYTF
TRBJ2-5	TRBV7-2	CASSLTSGRVQETQYF
TRBJ2-1	TRBV1	CTSSRPRAREDYNEQFF
TRBJ2-4	TRBV7-9	CASSLGGSNIQYF
TRBJ2-3	TRBV29-1	CSVRPTSGVSSDTQYF
TRBJ1-1	TRBV5-1	CASSLGQGSTEAFF
TRBJ1-2	TRBV5-1	CASSSTGRYGYTF
TRBJ1-2	TRBV28	CASSKGGRYTGYTF
TRBJ2-3	TRBV4-1	CASSQAPLAGAGDTQYF
TRBJ2-5	TRBV7-9	CASSPVGGQETQYF
TRBJ2-5	TRBV11-2	CASSLQGWGETQYF
TRBJ2-3	TRBV4-1	CASTLNLGTDTQYF
TRBJ2-7	TRBV1	CTSSQVPRLAGWFYEQYF
TRBJ2-7	TRBV7-9	CASGSRGSYEQYF
TRBJ1-1	TRBV11-2	CASMLTGVNTEAFF
TRBJ1-5	TRBV19	CASSTERYGPQHF
TRBJ1-2	TRBV7-8	CASSLNRADYGYTF
TRBJ2-1	TRBV5-1	CASSQTRLTEQFF
TRBJ2-7	TRBV7-2	CASSSQRGGGGEQYF
TRBJ1-4	TRBV7-2	CASSFGTDNEKLFF
TRBJ2-3	TRBV5-1	CASSLEGVDTQYF
TRBJ2-7	TRBV7-2	CASTYSGGPYEQYF
TRBJ2-7	TRBV30	CAWTGGQKQYF
TRBJ2-1	TRBV28	CATLPGGPYNEQFF
TRBJ2-1	TRBV5-4	CASSVELAGGSSEQFF
TRBJ2-1	TRBV5-1	CASSLNSGSTGEQFF
TRBJ1-1	TRBV4-2	CASSQERDTEAFF
TRBJ2-1	TRBV5-1	CASSLAGESSYNEQFF
TRBJ2-5	TRBV18	CASSPPGLAGETQYF
TRBJ2-3	TRBV7-2	CASSLGGLAGTDTQYF
TRBJ2-5	TRBV6-5	CASSYGPRGETQYF